These 21 T cell receptor beta chains share one sample of origin, sequenced in a study of cytomegalovirus exposure and HLA in healthy donors. 13 Jbeta primers and 60 Vbeta primers were used for the PCR. Libraries were prepared by immunoSEQ multiplex PCR; TCRdb keeps only in-frame clonotypes and omits some of them. The sample records about 93,000 clones, about 82% being singletons. Sequencing input: PBMCs. Receptors originate from a man aged 25-45 years in good health and CMV-seronegative.

This clone was detected only a few times. The rearrangement uses TRBV7-9 and TRBJ2-3, with D tentatively TRBD2 (6 bases). The CDR3 contains 15 residues. Trimming removed 1 base at V and 6 bases at J, with 14 bases between. From germline, CDR1 is SEHNR and CDR2 FQNEAQ (reference sequence). The CDR3 nucleotides are TGTGCCAGCAGCTTAGTATCGGGAGTTTCTGATACGCAGTATTTT. Its protein is CASSLVSGVSDTQYF.

The chain has TRBV2 and TRBJ1-2; no reliable D call. The CDR3 extends over 14 amino acids. The germline V gene encodes CDR1 SNHLY and CDR2 FYNNEI. V gave up 7 bases and J gave up 0 bases, with 12 bases separating them. The CDR3 loop reads CASTTEQTNYGYTF. For the CDR3, the DNA is TGTGCCAGCACAACGGAGCAAACTAACTATGGCTACACCTTC.

This clone was counted only a few times. V and J are TRBV6-1 and TRBJ1-1, with D uncertain. The CDR3 is 13 amino acids. Trimming left V 8 bases short and J 0 bases short, with 10 bases between. Germline lookup yields CDR1 MNHNS and CDR2 SASEGT. The CDR3 DNA follows: TGTGCCAGCGTGACTGTTATGAACACTGAAGCTTTCTTT. Translation gives CASVTVMNTEAFF.

The chain combines TRBV19 with TRBJ2-3; TRBD2 matches 7 bases. V was pared by 3 bases and J by 5 bases, with 11 bases of the junction left unmatched. Germline values: CDR1 LNHDA, CDR2 SQIVND (reference sequence). The CDR3 has 16 residues. CDR3 sequence (DNA): TGTGCCAGTAGTATTAGGGGCGGGGGAGGCCGAGATACGCAGTATTTT. Its protein product is CASSIRGGGGRDTQYF.

The chain employs TRBV25-1 and TRBJ1-1, with unresolved D. Deletions cut 3 bases from V and 1 base from J, with 9 bases between. This CDR3 contains 14 residues. In germline, CDR1 is MGHDK, CDR2 SYGVNS. The CDR3 bases are TGTGCCAGCAGTGACATTTCGGGGAACACTGAAGCTTTCTTT. It codes for CASSDISGNTEAFF.

This clone appeared a few times. The chain couples TRBV5-1 to TRBJ1-1; no definite D call. Trimming left V 0 bases short and J 5 bases short, with 17 bases between. Per the germline V gene, CDR1 is SGHRS and CDR2 is YFSETQ. This CDR3 spans 16 amino acids. CDR3 region: CASSLVSGRISTEAFF. CDR3 bases: TGCGCCAGCAGCTTGGTTTCCGGGAGAATCAGTACTGAAGCTTTCTTT.

The gene calls are TRBV30 and TRBJ1-6; D is undetermined. Germline V gene data show CDR1 as GTSNPN and CDR2 as SVGIG (reference sequence). The ends were cut back, 2 bases at V and 7 bases at J, with 6 bases in the middle. The CDR3 length is 12 residues. Here the CDR3 reads CAWSSRNSPLHF. The CDR3 region has the DNA TGTGCCTGGAGTAGCAGGAATTCACCCCTCCACTTT. Using reference TRBV30 and TRBJ1-6 for the parts outside the CDR3, the full variable domain is SQTIHQWPATLVQPVGSPLSLECTVEGTSNPNLYWYRQAAGRGLQLLFYSVGIGQISSEVPQNLSASRPQDRQFILSSKKLLLSDSGFYLCAWSSRNSPLHFGNGTRLTVT.

V is TRBV15 and J is TRBJ2-7, with D uncertain. V lost 0 bases and J 3 bases, leaving 9 bases between the germline ends. Germline V CDR1 and CDR2: LNHNV, YYDKDF (reference sequence). The CDR3 has 14 residues. CDR3 sequence reads: CATSREQKFYEQYF. The CDR3 nucleotides read TGTGCCACCAGCAGAGAACAAAAGTTCTACGAGCAGTACTTC.

The J gene is TRBJ1-5, the V gene TRBV2; TRBD1 might be the D (5 bases). V was shortened by 1 base and J by 3 bases, with 13 bases between the two germline ends. This CDR3 is 16 amino acids long. Germline lookup yields CDR1 SNHLY and CDR2 FYNNEI. The CDR3 here is CASSEGGRRVNQPQHF. CDR3 DNA sequence: TGTGCCAGCAGTGAAGGGGGGAGGAGGGTCAATCAGCCCCAGCATTTT. The full variable domain, completed using reference TRBV2 and TRBJ1-5, is EPEVTQTPSHQVTQMGQEVILRCVPISNHLYFYWYRQILGQKVEFLVSFYNNEISEKSEIFDDQFSVERPDGSNFTLKIRSTKLEDSAMYFCASSEGGRRVNQPQHFGDGTRLSIL.

The chain has TRBV5-4 and TRBJ2-7; the match to TRBD2 covers 8 bases. With 4 bases clipped from V and 2 bases from J, the junction kept 8 bases outside the gene matches. Germline V CDR1 and CDR2: SGHNT, YYREEE (reference sequence). CDR3 size: 15 residues. CDR3 sequence: CASSLKRELAYEQYF. For the CDR3, the DNA is TGTGCCAGCAGCCTGAAGCGGGAGTTGGCCTACGAGCAGTACTTC.

CDR3 coding DNA: TGTGCCAGCAGTGTTGGACTAGCGGGGTTATACGGGGAGACCCAGTACTTC. As protein: CASSVGLAGLYGETQYF. The chain uses TRBV6-1 and TRBJ2-5; TRBD2 agrees at 12 bases. Germline loops: CDR1 MNHNS, CDR2 SASEGT. The CDR3 sequence is 17 residues long. With V trimmed by 4 bases and J by 5 bases, 11 bases remained unmatched.

The CDR3 is CASRRDSLTDTQYF. CDR3 bases: TGTGCCAGCAGGAGGGACAGCCTCACAGATACGCAGTATTTT. The chain links TRBV6-5 to TRBJ2-3, with TRBD1 identical over 7 bases. V dropped 6 bases and J dropped 2; count of bases not matched to a gene: 5. From germline, CDR1 is MNHEY and CDR2 SVGAGI. The CDR3 contains 14 residues.

The V call is TRBV5-5, the J call TRBJ1-5, with a weak D call TRBD1 (6 bases). Trimming stripped 1 base from V and 1 base from J, with 9 bases between. The CDR3 runs 15 residues. Germline CDR1 SGHKS, CDR2 YYEKEE (reference sequence). Here the CDR3 DNA reads TGTGCCAGCAGCTTGACAGGGATGAGCAATCAGCCCCAGCATTTT. It encodes CASSLTGMSNQPQHF.

V is TRBV15 and J is TRBJ1-5; D might be TRBD1 (6 bases). Trimming took off 2 bases at V and 3 bases at J, with 14 bases between the two ends. The germline V gene has CDR1 LNHNV and CDR2 YYDKDF (reference sequence). The CDR3 totals 16 residues. CDR3 region: CATSRPSTGSNQPQHF. The CDR3 DNA sequence: TGTGCCACCAGCAGACCCTCTACAGGGTCCAATCAGCCCCAGCATTTT.

This clone showed up just a few times. The chain combines TRBV19 with TRBJ1-2, with 10 bases fitting TRBD1. V gave up 2 bases and J gave up 2 bases; unmatched junction bases: 5. The CDR3 totals 16 residues. Germline lookup yields CDR1 LNHDA and CDR2 SQIVND (reference sequence). CDR3 sequence: CASSIQPGQGNYGYTF. The CDR3 DNA follows: TGTGCCAGTAGTATACAACCGGGACAGGGGAACTATGGCTACACCTTC.

The V gene is TRBV30, the J gene TRBJ2-6, with 7 bases that match TRBD1. In germline, CDR1 is GTSNPN, CDR2 SVGIG (reference sequence). The CDR3 covers 17 residues. Trimming removed 3 bases from V and 4 bases from J; junction bases left unmatched: 12. The CDR3, as DNA: TGTGCCTGGAGCAGGGGGATTGCTAGTTCCGGGGCCAACGTCCTGACTTTC. It is translated as CAWSRGIASSGANVLTF.

With regard to this clone: Distinct nucleotide sequences in the sample also encode this CDR3. The chain couples TRBV5-1 to TRBJ2-2; weak D call: TRBD1 (6 bases). This CDR3 is built from 15 residues. The V and J ends lost 4 bases and 3 bases respectively, with 13 bases between them. Germline CDR1 SGHRS, CDR2 YFSETQ. In DNA form, the CDR3 reads TGCGCCAGCAGCCCCGGTGGGGGCGACACCGGGGAGCTGTTTTTT. Encoded protein: CASSPGGGDTGELFF.

The rearrangement uses TRBV5-6 and TRBJ1-6; no clear D gene. The CDR3 loop spans 15 amino acids. V lost 2 bases and J lost 7, with 13 bases in between. Germline assignment: CDR1 SGHDT and CDR2 YYEEEE. For the CDR3, the DNA is TGTGCCAGCAGCTTCCAGGCCCTCCCCAATTCACCCCTCCACTTT. This encodes CASSFQALPNSPLHF.

V and J are TRBV7-9 and TRBJ2-7; 7 bases line up with TRBD1. This CDR3 has 17 amino acids. With 4 bases clipped from V and 3 bases from J, the junction kept 15 bases outside the gene matches. Germline CDR1 SEHNR, CDR2 FQNEAQ (reference sequence). CDR3 loop: CASSSISTWDRYYEQYF. CDR3 bases: TGTGCCAGCAGCTCTATCTCTACTTGGGACAGATACTACGAGCAGTACTTC.

This sequence joins TRBV19 and TRBJ1-5; the D is unclear. The CDR3 sequence is 12 residues long. CDR1 and CDR2 from the germline V gene are LNHDA and SQIVND (reference sequence). Trimming left V 7 bases short and J 3 bases short, with 7 bases between. This CDR3 reads CASTTINQPQHF. CDR3 nucleotides: TGTGCCAGTACTACTATCAATCAGCCCCAGCATTTT.

The rearrangement joins TRBV6-5 to TRBJ2-3; D perhaps matches TRBD2 (6 bases). V was clipped by 4 bases and J by 1 base, with 15 bases between them. There are 16 residues in the CDR3. Germline V gene sequence: CDR1 MNHEY, CDR2 SVGAGI. This chain's CDR3 is CASSCPGLRGTDTQYF. In nucleotides, the CDR3 is TGTGCCAGCAGTTGCCCGGGACTCCGGGGCACAGATACGCAGTATTTT.